The clone carrying this TCR beta chain was seen ten or more times. Ophthalmopathy donors were characterized by moderate-to-severe activity, CAS of at least 3, NOSPECS of at least 4, and duration under 3 months. This entry belongs to a study of Graves' ophthalmopathy and Graves' hyperthyroidism. Losses at the gene ends were 8 bases for V and 3 bases for J; bases not matched to a gene: 12. Germline loops: CDR1 ENHRY, CDR2 SYGVKD. The CDR3 consists of 16 residues. Scientists amplified the TCR beta CDR3 regions from RNA transcripts. The library came from an HTBI-primed first-round RT-PCR and a second-round multiplex PCR. TCRdb processed the multiplex PCR reads anew with MiXCR; each CDR3 protein has one entry. The table includes 600,000 to 950,000 distinct CDR3 sequences, 40% detected once.

This TCR was sampled from an adult man with Graves' ophthalmopathy. Specimen: peripheral blood. This chain connects TRBV10-3 to TRBJ2-2; 7 bases match TRBD2. The CDR3 spells CAILVRLAGHTGELFF. As DNA, the CDR3 is TGTGCCATCCTGGTTCGACTAGCTGGGCACACCGGGGAGCTGTTTTTT.